This TCR beta chain stems from a study of Graves' ophthalmopathy and Graves' hyperthyroidism. Trimming left V 0 bases short and J 2 bases short, with 7 bases between. Germline CDR1 reads ENHRY; CDR2 reads SYGVKD. This CDR3 region has 15 residues. This clonotype was observed a single time. Amplification of TCR beta CDR3 regions used RNA transcripts. HTBI primers were used in a first-round RT-PCR, which preceded a second-round multiplex PCR. MiXCR, applied by TCRdb to the multiplex PCR reads, yields one record per CDR3 protein. Of 500,000 to 800,000 distinct CDR3 sequences listed, about two fifths are singletons.

The sequencing sample was made of peripheral blood. The rearrangement links TRBV10-3 to TRBJ2-2; no clear D gene. The sequence derives from an adult man with Graves' ophthalmopathy. The CDR3 DNA reads TGTGCCATCAGTGAGTCGGTGGGAAACACCGGGGAGCTGTTTTTT. Translated, it gives CAISESVGNTGELFF.